The TCR beta chain under discussion was sequenced for a study of blood T cell repertoires in COVID-19 (dated by TCRdb to 2020 to 2022). About the full investigation: Samples covering the acute and convalescent phases of COVID-19 were provided by collaborators in the United States, Italy and Spain. The material from the prospective study consisted of cDNA or gDNA derived from T cells, B-cell-depleted T cells, or PBMCs. Deeply sampled blood TCRbeta repertoires from subjects exposed to, actively infected with, or recovered from COVID-19 were included in the dataset. The repertoires were released in a freely available public database meant as a resource for research on the immune response to SARS-CoV-2. The samples were drawn from the first 160 participants of the ongoing ImmuneRACE study and from 1,254 subjects provided by 6 global collaborators. The sample metadata nearly always contained a de-identified subject ID, COVID-19 status, age in years and sex. Where available, HLA class I and class II types were obtained from metadata supplied by the sample provider rather than from assay-based typing. What the authors observed across the whole study: How much clinical and demographic metadata was included differed by source and by participant, and the metadata was provided uncurated.

There are 15 amino acids in the CDR3, from cysteine to phenylalanine inclusive. The only DNA kept is the CDR3, 45 bases in frame from the first base. Between the V and J ends, shortened by 0 bases and 6 bases respectively, the junction contains 14 bases. As encoded in the germline V gene, CDR1 is MGHRA while CDR2 is YSYEKL. In Seattle, one collaborating source enrolled patients while the infection was active and tracked those patients longitudinally over the course of disease. Collaborating institutions collected whole blood in K2EDTA tubes following their own protocols. For TCRbeta analysis, collaborator samples were shipped as frozen whole blood, as isolated PBMCs, or as DNA extracted from either sample type. TCRbeta CDR3 regions were amplified from genomic DNA by means of the immunoSEQ Assay, a bias-controlled multiplex PCR. The authors processed their data as follows. Within the assay, amplification of reference gene primers was used to estimate how many nucleated cells each sample contained. To quantify the absolute abundance of each unique TCRbeta CDR3 rearrangement, sequence reads were collapsed and filtered. For each sample, productive Simpson clonality was calculated as the square root of Simpson's diversity index over productive rearrangements. The table comes from immuneACCESS by way of TCRdb, which keeps in-frame sequences with V and J called. Part of the clones is missing from these tables; in studies checked, under half for an unresolved V gene and the rest for unknown reasons. That table is the source of V, J and clone size, and D and trimming were worked out from the DNA. The sample records about 130,000 clones, more than 70% of which are singletons. The leading ten clones occupy 2.5% to 3.5% of the sample.

Notes on this clone: Its antigen is unknown. No base quality values were provided; no much bigger clone lies one nucleotide off.

The chain links TRBV4-1 with TRBJ2-5; 7 matching bases give a weak D call of TRBD2. The sequencing sample was made of peripheral blood. The receptor's source is a woman at least 80 years old with COVID-19, enrolled during active disease. The CDR3 region reads CASSQEGGGIQTQYF. DNA sequence: TGCGCCAGCAGCCAAGAAGGGGGAGGGATACAGACCCAGTACTTC.